Below, 32 T cell receptor beta chains from the same sample are listed, as sequenced in a study of blood T cell repertoires in COVID-19. Profiling relied on immunoSEQ multiplex PCR, and the TCRdb table lists in-frame clones only, not all of them. The sample consists of 350,000 or so clones, around nine tenths of them appearing once. Material for sequencing was peripheral blood. The receptors come from an older woman with COVID-19, enrolled during active disease.

The CDR3 sequence is CASITGAPQPQHF. CDR3 in DNA: TGTGCCAGCATTACAGGGGCCCCTCAGCCCCAGCATTTT. The rearrangement joins TRBV28 to TRBJ1-5; 7 bases agree with TRBD1. V dropped 7 bases and J dropped 6; count of bases not matched to a gene: 6. CDR1 and CDR2 (germline): MDHEN, SYDVKM. This CDR3 has 13 residues.

The V gene is TRBV7-9, the J gene TRBJ2-6; D is possibly TRBD1 (6 bases). CDR1 and CDR2 from the germline V gene are SEHNR and FQNEAQ (reference sequence). The V and J ends lost 3 bases and 1 base respectively, with 13 bases between them. There are 17 residues in the CDR3. The CDR3 nucleotides read TGTGCCAGCAGCTTCGGACACAGGGTTTCTGGGGCCAACGTCCTGACTTTC. It encodes CASSFGHRVSGANVLTF.

The rearrangement joins TRBV4-1 to TRBJ2-3; D remains ambiguous. This CDR3 contains 14 residues. Trimming shortened V by 5 bases and J by 6 bases, and 15 bases separated the two germline ends. Germline CDR1 and CDR2: MGHRA and YSYEKL. CDR3 protein: CASSNPLTSDTQYF. CDR3 in DNA: TGCGCCAGCAGCAACCCACTTACTTCGGATACGCAGTATTTT.

V and J are TRBV6-6 and TRBJ2-1, with a possible D match to TRBD2 (7 bases). CDR1 and CDR2 from the germline V gene are MNHNY and SVGAGI (reference sequence). Between the trimmed V and J ends, which lost 8 bases and 4 bases, there was a span of 15 bases. The CDR3 extends over 14 amino acids. The CDR3 spells CASCPGGQYNEQFF. The CDR3 DNA follows: TGTGCCAGCTGCCCCGGGGGGCAGTACAATGAGCAGTTCTTC.

The chain links TRBV3-1 (or the pseudogene TRBV3-2) to TRBJ2-2; no firm D call. V lost 6 bases and J 3 bases, leaving 5 bases between the germline ends. This CDR3 is 12 amino acids long. CDR1 is LGHDT, CDR2 YNNKEL, per germline (reference sequence). In DNA, the CDR3 is TGTGCCAGCAGGCGAGACACCGGGGAGCTGTTTTTT. Translating it yields CASRRDTGELFF.

The chain links TRBV4-1 to TRBJ2-5; weak D call: TRBD2 (6 bases). Germline CDR1 MGHRA, CDR2 YSYEKL. V was pared by 3 bases and J by 4 bases, with 9 bases between. CDR3 length equals 13 residues. CDR3 coding DNA: TGCGCCAGCAGCCAGACTAGAGCAGAGACCCAGTACTTC. Translated, it gives CASSQTRAETQYF.

The V and J genes are TRBV3-1 (or the pseudogene TRBV3-2) and TRBJ1-5, with TRBD1 matching over 12 bases. This CDR3 is 17 amino acids long. Germline V gene sequence: CDR1 LGHDT, CDR2 YNNKEL (reference sequence). Trimming took 3 bases from V and 6 from J; bases not matched to a gene: 9. CDR3 protein: CASSHGRGQGAAQPQHF. The DNA of the CDR3 is TGTGCCAGCAGCCATGGCCGGGGACAGGGGGCGGCTCAGCCCCAGCATTTT.

The chain combines TRBV27 with TRBJ2-3, with a tentative D call TRBD1 (5 bases). Germline values: CDR1 MNHEY, CDR2 SMNVEV (reference sequence). Trimming stripped 0 bases from V and 6 bases from J, with 10 bases between. This CDR3 comprises 14 residues. For the CDR3, the DNA is TGTGCCAGCAGTTTATCCCAGGGCAGGGATACGCAGTATTTT. It translates to CASSLSQGRDTQYF.

This rearrangement joins TRBV6-5 to TRBJ1-2; D is ambiguous. Germline V gives CDR1 MNHEY, CDR2 SVGAGI. The CDR3 is made up of 13 amino acids. The V end lost 6 bases, the J end lost 8 bases, and 16 bases lay between the germline ends. DNA of the CDR3: TGTGCCAGCAGCCGAGAAGGGAGGAGGGGCTACACCTTC. As protein: CASSREGRRGYTF.

This chain links TRBV6-1 with TRBJ1-5, with 8 positions matching TRBD1. Germline values: CDR1 MNHNS, CDR2 SASEGT. The CDR3 spans 18 residues. V gave up 0 bases and J gave up 3 bases; unmatched junction bases: 10. The CDR3 is CASSEALDRESNNQPQHF. In DNA form, the CDR3 reads TGTGCCAGCAGTGAAGCCCTGGACAGGGAATCCAACAATCAGCCCCAGCATTTT.

This clone was counted once. The chain joins TRBV28 to TRBJ2-5; 7 positions agree with TRBD2. Germline V gene lookup returns CDR1 MDHEN and CDR2 SYDVKM. The CDR3 totals 14 residues. With V trimmed by 8 bases and J by 7 bases, 13 bases remained unmatched. CDR3: CASSHGLGVRTQYF. Here the CDR3 DNA reads TGTGCCAGCTCGCACGGACTAGGGGTTAGGACCCAGTACTTC.

The chain couples TRBV2 to TRBJ1-2; D unresolved. This CDR3 has 12 amino acids. Germline assignment: CDR1 SNHLY and CDR2 FYNNEI. V lost 7 bases to trimming and J lost 5 bases, with 11 bases between them. Here the CDR3 DNA reads TGTGCCAGCACAACGGGTGCTTATGGCTACACCTTC. This encodes CASTTGAYGYTF. Filled out from reference TRBV2 and TRBJ1-2, the complete variable domain reads EPEVTQTPSHQVTQMGQEVILRCVPISNHLYFYWYRQILGQKVEFLVSFYNNEISEKSEIFDDQFSVERPDGSNFTLKIRSTKLEDSAMYFCASTTGAYGYTFGSGTRLTVV.

The J gene is TRBJ2-5, the V gene TRBV29-1, with D perhaps TRBD2 (7 bases). Trimming pared 7 bases from V and 5 bases from J, leaving 20 bases between. CDR1 and CDR2 (germline): SQVTM, ANQGSEA. The CDR3 has 14 residues. Here the CDR3 reads CSAARGGGKETQYF. The CDR3 coding sequence is TGCAGCGCCGCAAGGGGAGGGGGTAAGGAGACCCAGTACTTC.

The chain couples TRBV6-5 to TRBJ2-1; 7 bases fit TRBD1. Trimming took 6 bases from V and 0 from J; bases not matched to a gene: 5. Per the germline V gene, CDR1 is MNHEY and CDR2 is SVGAGI. The CDR3 sequence is 15 residues long. The CDR3 DNA reads TGTGCCAGCAGACAAGCAGGGGGCTCCTACAATGAGCAGTTCTTC. Translation gives CASRQAGGSYNEQFF.

The chain carries TRBV6-6 and TRBJ1-1; 7 bases line up with TRBD1. The CDR3 spans 15 residues. Germline lookup yields CDR1 MNHNY and CDR2 SVGAGI (reference sequence). V shed 2 bases, J shed 0 bases, and the junction held 3 bases outside the gene matches. CDR3 protein: CASSYDRELNTEAFF. CDR3 sequence (DNA): TGTGCCAGCAGTTACGACAGGGAGCTGAACACTGAAGCTTTCTTT.

The chain couples TRBV5-1 to TRBJ1-6; the D gene is possibly TRBD1 (6 bases). This CDR3 is built from 16 residues. The ends were cut back, 0 bases at V and 5 bases at J, with 12 bases in the middle. Germline CDR1 is SGHRS and CDR2 is YFSETQ. CDR3 sequence: CASSLVLGANNSPLHF. Written as DNA, the CDR3 is TGCGCCAGCAGCTTGGTGTTGGGGGCAAATAATTCACCCCTCCACTTT.

The chain carries TRBV5-8 and TRBJ2-5, with TRBD2 matching 7 bases. V was clipped by 1 base and J by 3 bases; unmatched bases: 6. Per the germline V gene, CDR1 is SGHTS and CDR2 is YDEGEE. CDR3 length: 15 amino acids. CDR3 in DNA: TGTGCCAGCAGCTTGTGGGGGGGGATGAAAGAGACCCAGTACTTC. This gives the protein CASSLWGGMKETQYF. Supplemented by reference TRBV5-8 and TRBJ2-5, the full variable domain reads EAGVTQSPTHLIKTRGQQATLRCSPISGHTSVYWYQQALGLGLQFLLWYDEGEERNRGNFPPRFSGRQFPNYSSELNVNALELEDSALYLCASSLWGGMKETQYFGPGTRLLVL.

The chain has TRBV6-6 and TRBJ1-4; D is perhaps TRBD1 (5 bases). There are 16 residues in the CDR3. Per the germline V gene, CDR1 is MNHNY and CDR2 is SVGAGI (reference sequence). V dropped 2 bases and J dropped 8 bases, with 18 bases sitting between them. The CDR3: CASSYGISSGPEKLFF. The CDR3 nucleotides read TGTGCCAGCAGTTACGGTATTAGTTCAGGGCCCGAAAAACTGTTTTTT.

The J gene is TRBJ2-3, the V gene TRBV7-9; 9 bases line up with TRBD2. CDR1 is SEHNR, CDR2 FQNEAQ, per germline (reference sequence). The CDR3 is 15 amino acids. Losses at the gene ends were 4 bases for V and 4 bases for J; bases not matched to a gene: 6. As DNA, the CDR3 is TGTGCCAGCAGCTCGGGACTAGCTAGTCCAGATACGCAGTATTTT. Translated: CASSSGLASPDTQYF.

The chain employs TRBV30 and TRBJ2-7, with 9 nucleotides matching TRBD1. The CDR3 is made up of 15 amino acids. V shed 5 bases and J 4 bases; nucleotides not matched to a gene: 12. Germline CDR1 reads GTSNPN; CDR2 reads SVGIG (reference sequence). The CDR3 DNA follows: TGTGCCTGGGTTACCTTAGGACAGGGGACGTACGAGCAGTACTTC. Amino acids: CAWVTLGQGTYEQYF. The full variable domain, with the rest looked up from reference TRBV30 and TRBJ2-7, is SQTIHQWPATLVQPVGSPLSLECTVEGTSNPNLYWYRQAAGRGLQLLFYSVGIGQISSEVPQNLSASRPQDRQFILSSKKLLLSDSGFYLCAWVTLGQGTYEQYFGPGTRLTVT.

The rearrangement links TRBV5-6 to TRBJ1-2; tentatively, D is TRBD1 (6 bases). Germline CDR1 reads SGHDT; CDR2 reads YYEEEE. V gave up 5 bases and J gave up 1 base, with 15 bases separating them. The CDR3 is made up of 15 amino acids. The CDR3 bases are TGTGCCAGCAGACGTAGGGGGACTATTAACTATGGCTACACCTTC. It specifies CASRRRGTINYGYTF.

V is TRBV6-6 and J is TRBJ2-1; 14 bases are shared with TRBD2. Germline CDR1 and CDR2: MNHNY and SVGAGI (reference sequence). The trim removed 5 bases at V and 5 bases at J, leaving 8 bases unmatched. The CDR3 has 17 amino acids. DNA for the CDR3: TGTGCCAGCAGTCGAGGACTAGCGGGGGGAGATAACAATGAGCAGTTCTTC. It specifies CASSRGLAGGDNNEQFF.

This clone was counted between two and nine times. The chain carries TRBV18 and TRBJ1-5, with a possible D match to TRBD1 (5 bases). The CDR3 is 14 residues long. Trimming removed 5 bases at V and 0 bases at J, with 8 bases between. Germline CDR1 KGHSH, CDR2 LQKENI. CDR3 sequence reads: CASSGGDSNQPQHF. The CDR3 DNA sequence: TGTGCCAGCTCAGGAGGGGATAGCAATCAGCCCCAGCATTTT.

This clone was seen just once. The gene calls are TRBV27 and TRBJ1-1; TRBD1 might be the D (6 bases). The germline V gene has CDR1 MNHEY and CDR2 SMNVEV (reference sequence). Deletions cut 4 bases from V and 3 bases from J, with 12 bases between. This CDR3 is 14 amino acids long. In DNA form, the CDR3 reads TGTGCCAGCAGTTATAAGGGGGGGGACACTGAAGCTTTCTTT. Amino acids: CASSYKGGDTEAFF.

The chain uses TRBV3-1 (or the pseudogene TRBV3-2) and TRBJ2-1, with 7 nucleotides matching TRBD2. The CDR3 is 14 amino acids. Germline V gene data show CDR1 as LGHDT and CDR2 as YNNKEL (reference sequence). V was pared by 4 bases and J by 8 bases, with 8 bases of the junction left unmatched. CDR3 amino acids: CASSPWGGGDEQFF. CDR3 sequence (DNA): TGTGCCAGCAGCCCCTGGGGGGGAGGAGATGAGCAGTTCTTC.

The gene calls are TRBV13 and TRBJ2-7, with TRBD1 identical over 8 bases. V was clipped by 4 bases and J by 0 bases; unmatched bases: 2. This CDR3 has 14 residues. Germline CDR1 and CDR2: PRHDT and FYEKMQ (reference sequence). The CDR3 loop reads CASSYRGTSYEQYF. In DNA, the CDR3 is TGTGCCAGCAGCTACAGGGGGACCTCCTACGAGCAGTACTTC.

The chain recombines TRBV7-9 with TRBJ2-7; a possible D gene is TRBD1 (6 bases). CDR1 and CDR2 (germline): SEHNR, FQNEAQ (reference sequence). The CDR3 runs 15 residues. Trimming removed 2 bases from V and 2 bases from J, with 13 bases in between. The chain's CDR3 is CASSLYREKAYEQYF. The DNA of the CDR3 is TGTGCCAGCAGCTTATACAGGGAAAAGGCCTACGAGCAGTACTTC.

J is TRBJ2-2 and V is TRBV9; 13 positions match TRBD2. The CDR3 runs to 16 residues. V trimming: 4 bases; J trimming: 6 bases; junction bases outside the gene matches: 6. Looked up from germline, CDR1 is SGDLS and CDR2 is YYNGEE. In nucleotides, the CDR3 is TGTGCCAGCAGCCCACGACTAGCGGGGGGCGCCGGGGAGCTGTTTTTT. The encoded protein is CASSPRLAGGAGELFF.

The V call is TRBV19, the J call TRBJ2-3, with 11 bases lining up with TRBD2. Germline trimming cut 6 bases from V and 0 bases from J; bases unmatched to any gene: 5. Looked up from germline, CDR1 is LNHDA and CDR2 is SQIVND (reference sequence). CDR3 length: 16 residues. CDR3 DNA sequence: TGTGCCAGTAGCGTGGGACTAGCGGTGAGCACAGATACGCAGTATTTT. Amino acids: CASSVGLAVSTDTQYF.

The chain employs TRBV3-1 (or the pseudogene TRBV3-2) and TRBJ2-7, with a possible D match to TRBD1 (5 bases). Germline CDR1 and CDR2: LGHDT and YNNKEL (reference sequence). Between the trimmed V and J ends, which lost 4 bases and 5 bases, there was a span of 15 bases. This CDR3 spans 14 amino acids. In nucleotides, the CDR3 is TGTGCCAGCAGCCGTGGGCAGGGCCTTGACGAGCAGTACTTC. Translated: CASSRGQGLDEQYF.

V and J are TRBV7-2 and TRBJ1-2; D remains ambiguous. The V and J ends lost 5 bases and 4 bases respectively, with 5 bases between them. This CDR3 region has 11 residues. Germline lookup yields CDR1 SGHTA and CDR2 FQGNSA. CDR3 region: CASSVRYGYTF. The CDR3 DNA is TGTGCCAGCAGCGTCCGCTATGGCTACACCTTC.

This chain uses TRBV12-3 or TRBV12-4 with TRBJ1-2; 7 nucleotides line up with TRBD1. With 5 bases clipped from V and 8 bases from J, the junction kept 8 bases outside the gene matches. The CDR3 has 13 amino acids. The CDR3 nucleotides read TGTGCCAGCAGTCCCGACAGGGTAGGAGGCTACACCTTC. Protein sequence: CASSPDRVGGYTF.